The TCR beta chain described here comes from a study of human T cells and chemical hapten exposure. Library construction involved attaching unique molecular identifiers to individual cDNA molecules, which allowed quantitative, reproducible TCR counting. TCRdb fed the RACE reads into MiXCR, producing one record per CDR3 protein. The sample records roughly 200,000 distinct CDR3 sequences, about 22% being singletons. The time point denotes: patch test 3, about 24 weeks after DPC sensitization. Documented treatment: therapeutic diphenylcyclopropenone sensitization with weekly scalp DPC. Prior to each patch test being applied, blood was drawn. This clonotype was seen a handful of times. Its cognate antigen is unknown. Findings and limits, study-wide: Correlating positively with patch test score were the PT1 expanded TCR counts.

The sample here was whole blood, taken in connection with sensitization to the hapten diphenylcyclopropenone (DPC). This TCR was recovered from a middle-aged woman with alopecia areata. Some clones in this sample may be carry-over from other donors' samples.

The chain's CDR3 is CASRKQGYEQYF. CDR3 nucleotides: TGTGCCAGCAGAAAACAGGGATACGAGCAGTACTTC. The chain uses TRBV27 and TRBJ2-7; the D gene is possibly TRBD1 (6 bases). Per the germline V gene, CDR1 is MNHEY and CDR2 is SMNVEV (reference sequence). Trimming took off 6 bases at V and 4 bases at J, with 10 bases between the two ends. The CDR3 runs 12 residues.